The source of this TCR beta chain is a study of CD8 T cells in ankylosing spondylitis (dated by TCRdb to the late 2010s). Concerning the study at large: The study set out to find disease-linked TCR variants by profiling T cell receptor beta repertoires in ankylosing spondylitis patients and healthy donors. In total, the full study cohort was made up of about 110 healthy donors and about two dozen ankylosing spondylitis patients. Peripheral blood was sampled, and synovial fluid was additionally collected from ankylosing spondylitis patients. On the study overall, not on this receptor specifically: Significant enrichment of the disease-linked clones was reported in matched synovial fluid samples from ankylosing spondylitis patients. Some motif variants were previously reported in synovial fluid and blood of reactive arthritis patients, suggesting common disease-initiation mechanisms. The disease-linked clones showed a CD8+ phenotype and occurred at relatively low frequencies in peripheral blood. A TCR beta motif of eight highly homologous amino acid variants appeared characteristic of blood from ankylosing spondylitis patients.

CDR1 KGHDR and CDR2 SFDVKD were looked up in the germline V gene. The CDR3 starts with the cysteine, ends with the phenylalanine, and has 16 residues. The kept DNA is CDR3 alone, 48 bases in frame from the first base. From V the trimming removes 3 bases and from J it removes 3 bases, while the gene matches leave 5 bases of the junction unaccounted for. Comments on this clonotype: Its antigen specificity is not known. Per-base qualities were not stored, and no clone one base away is much larger.

TCRdb records Illumina HiSeq 2500 as the sequencer. Quantitative 5'-RACE with molecular barcodes was the method used to prepare the TCR beta libraries. Regarding the original processing steps: Disease-linked TCR variants were identified with a new computational method built on a probabilistic model of VDJ rearrangement. In TCRdb, the public reads were trimmed at Q25 with fastp and aligned with MiXCR, with productive beta chains retained. One record per CDR3 amino acid sequence lists the most common genes and DNA. TCRdb's processing, not the authors' own work, is the source of the V and J calls. This sample holds a few hundred thousand distinct CDR3 sequences; around 22% were observed only once. Approximately 16% of the sample is held by the ten biggest clonotypes.

This receptor was taken from a male donor with ankylosing spondylitis. Sequenced material: blood, either unsorted or a sorted T cell fraction (not recorded which). Recombination linked TRBV24-1 to TRBJ2-1, with 9 central nucleotides matching TRBD1. The nucleotide sequence is given as TGTGCCACCAGTGATCCGGGACAGGGAGTCTACAATGAGCAGTTCTTC. Its translation is CATSDPGQGVYNEQFF.